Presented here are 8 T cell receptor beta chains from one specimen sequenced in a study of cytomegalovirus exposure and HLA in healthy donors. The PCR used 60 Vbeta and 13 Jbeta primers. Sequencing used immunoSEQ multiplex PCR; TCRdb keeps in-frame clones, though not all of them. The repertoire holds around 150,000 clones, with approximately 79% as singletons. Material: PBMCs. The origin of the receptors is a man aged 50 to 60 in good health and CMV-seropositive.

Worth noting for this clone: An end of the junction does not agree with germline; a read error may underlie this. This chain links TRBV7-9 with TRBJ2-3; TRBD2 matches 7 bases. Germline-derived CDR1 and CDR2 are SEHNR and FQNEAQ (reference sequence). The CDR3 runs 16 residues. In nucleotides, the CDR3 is TGTTCCAGCAGCTTTTCAGCGGGGTTCTACACAGATACGCAGTATTTT. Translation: CSSSFSAGFYTDTQYF.

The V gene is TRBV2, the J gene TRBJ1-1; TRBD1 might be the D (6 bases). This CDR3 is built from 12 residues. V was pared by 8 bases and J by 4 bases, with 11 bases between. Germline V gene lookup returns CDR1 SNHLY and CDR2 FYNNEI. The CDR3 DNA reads TGTGCCAGCTCAGGGGTGGGCACTGAAGCTTTCTTT. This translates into CASSGVGTEAFF.

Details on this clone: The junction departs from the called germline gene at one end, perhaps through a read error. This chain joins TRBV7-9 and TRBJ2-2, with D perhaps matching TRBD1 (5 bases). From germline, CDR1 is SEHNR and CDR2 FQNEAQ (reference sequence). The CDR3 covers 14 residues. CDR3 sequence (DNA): TGTTCCAGCAGTCTTCAGGGATTAACCGGGGAGCTGTTTTTT. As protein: CSSSLQGLTGELFF.

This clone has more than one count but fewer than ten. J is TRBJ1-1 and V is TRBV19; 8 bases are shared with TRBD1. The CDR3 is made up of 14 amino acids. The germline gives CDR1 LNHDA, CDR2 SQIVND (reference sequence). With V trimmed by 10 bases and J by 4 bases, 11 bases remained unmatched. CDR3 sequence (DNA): TGTGCCACCAAGGACAGGGAAAGGGTCACTGAAGCTTTCTTT. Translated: CATKDRERVTEAFF. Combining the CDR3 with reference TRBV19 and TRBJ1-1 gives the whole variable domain DGGITQSPKYLFRKEGQNVTLSCEQNLNHDAMYWYRQDPGQGLRLIYYSQIVNDFQKGDIAEGYSVSREKKESFPLTVTSAQKNPTAFYLCATKDRERVTEAFFGQGTRLTVV.

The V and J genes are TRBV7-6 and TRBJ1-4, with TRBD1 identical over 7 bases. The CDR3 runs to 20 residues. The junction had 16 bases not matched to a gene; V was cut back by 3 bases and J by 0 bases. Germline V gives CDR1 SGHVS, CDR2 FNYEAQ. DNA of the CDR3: TGTGCCAGCAGCTTCGACCCGAGGGGGCCCCTACGTGCAACTAATGAAAAACTGTTTTTT. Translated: CASSFDPRGPLRATNEKLFF.

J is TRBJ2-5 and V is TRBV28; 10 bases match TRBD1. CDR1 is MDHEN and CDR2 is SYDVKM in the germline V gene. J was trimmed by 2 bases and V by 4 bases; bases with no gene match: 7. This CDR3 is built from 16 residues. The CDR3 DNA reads TGTGCCAGCAGTTGGGACTCGGGACAGGGGCAAGAGACCCAGTACTTC. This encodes CASSWDSGQGQETQYF. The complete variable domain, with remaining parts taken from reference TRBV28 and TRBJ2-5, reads DVKVTQSSRYLVKRTGEKVFLECVQDMDHENMFWYRQDPGLGLRLIYFSYDVKMKEKGDIPEGYSVSREKKERFSLILESASTNQTSMYLCASSWDSGQGQETQYFGPGTRLLVL.

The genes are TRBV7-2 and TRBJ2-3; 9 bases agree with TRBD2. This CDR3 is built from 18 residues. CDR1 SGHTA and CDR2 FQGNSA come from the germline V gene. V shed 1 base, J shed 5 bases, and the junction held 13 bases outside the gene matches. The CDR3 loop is CASSLGDAGGPRGDTQYF. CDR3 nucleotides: TGTGCCAGCAGCTTAGGGGACGCGGGGGGGCCGAGGGGAGATACGCAGTATTTT. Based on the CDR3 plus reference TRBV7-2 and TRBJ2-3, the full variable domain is GAGVSQSPSNKVTEKGKDVELRCDPISGHTALYWYRQSLGQGLEFLIYFQGNSAPDKSGLPSDRFSAERTGGSVSTLTIQRTQQEDSAVYLCASSLGDAGGPRGDTQYFGPGTRLTVL.

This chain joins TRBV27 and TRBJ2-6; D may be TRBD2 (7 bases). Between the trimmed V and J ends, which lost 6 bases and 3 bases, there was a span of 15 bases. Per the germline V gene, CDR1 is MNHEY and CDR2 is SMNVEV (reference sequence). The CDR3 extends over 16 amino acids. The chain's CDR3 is CASRDPGGSGANVLTF. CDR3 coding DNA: TGTGCCAGCAGGGATCCGGGGGGCAGTGGGGCCAACGTCCTGACTTTC.